The 16 T cell receptor beta chains in this list originate from one sample, sequenced in a study of Ad26.COV2.S vaccination and SARS-CoV-2 variants. Treatment given: over 15 received Ad26.COV2.S at low or high dose, single or two shots; 5 received placebo; per-sample allocation not given. Samples came from day 63 after the first vaccine or placebo injection. Assay: immunoSEQ multiplex PCR; the TCRdb copy retains only in-frame clones and omits some. The sample records approximately 410,000 clones, approximately 87% being singletons. Here the sequenced sample was peripheral blood, taken in a trial of Ad26.COV2.S vaccine versus placebo. Receptors were obtained from a person aged 18-65 years who received the Ad26.COV2.S COVID-19 vaccine or a placebo.

The rearrangement links TRBV18 to TRBJ2-7; possible D gene TRBD1, 5 bases. Germline V gives CDR1 KGHSH, CDR2 LQKENI. The CDR3 contains 13 residues. V shed 0 bases and J shed 3 bases, with 6 bases lying between them. CDR3 DNA sequence: TGTGCCAGCTCACCACCAGGGGACTACGAGCAGTACTTC. Translation: CASSPPGDYEQYF.

The chain has TRBV19 and TRBJ1-1; D may be TRBD1 (5 bases). The CDR3 contains 17 residues. Looked up from germline, CDR1 is LNHDA and CDR2 is SQIVND (reference sequence). V was trimmed by 2 bases and J by 1 base, leaving 17 bases between them. For the CDR3, the DNA is TGTGCCAGTAGTATACGAAGGAGCAGGGCAAAGAACACTGAAGCTTTCTTT. It translates to CASSIRRSRAKNTEAFF.

The chain recombines TRBV5-1 with TRBJ1-1; no definite D call. V was shortened by 4 bases and J by 1 base, with 8 bases between the two germline ends. CDR1 is SGHRS and CDR2 is YFSETQ in the germline V gene. There are 13 residues in the CDR3. The CDR3: CASSPEGNTEAFF. CDR3 bases: TGCGCCAGCAGCCCGGAGGGGAACACTGAAGCTTTCTTT.

In regard to this clone: Within the sample, other DNA sequences also encode this same CDR3. The chain uses TRBV13 and TRBJ2-3; D is uncertain. The CDR3 totals 11 residues. Per germline, CDR1 PRHDT and CDR2 FYEKMQ (reference sequence). V was clipped by 4 bases and J by 5 bases, with 4 bases between them. CDR3 coding DNA: TGTGCCAGCAGCTCGGAAGATACGCAGTATTTT. Encoded protein: CASSSEDTQYF. Drawing the rest from reference TRBV13 and TRBJ2-3, the complete variable domain is AAGVIQSPRHLIKEKRETATLKCYPIPRHDTVYWYQQGPGQDPQFLISFYEKMQSDKGSIPDRFSAQQFSDYHSELNMSSLELGDSALYFCASSSEDTQYFGPGTRLTVL.

CDR3 residues: CASSQEGRGSETQYF. Here the CDR3 DNA reads TGCGCCAGCAGCCAAGAAGGCCGGGGTTCGGAGACCCAGTACTTC. The rearrangement links TRBV4-1 to TRBJ2-5; perhaps TRBD2 as D (5 bases). This CDR3 contains 15 residues. V lost 0 bases and J 5 bases, leaving 13 bases between the germline ends. CDR1 and CDR2 (germline): MGHRA, YSYEKL.

This clone was observed a few times. The rearrangement uses TRBV6-5 and TRBJ1-6; 7 nucleotides match TRBD1. J lost 6 bases, V lost 8 bases, and 4 bases had no gene match. Germline-derived CDR1 and CDR2 are MNHEY and SVGAGI. This CDR3 spans 13 amino acids. Written as DNA, the CDR3 is TGTGCCAGCGGGGGACAGTTTAATTCACCCCTCCACTTT. Protein: CASGGQFNSPLHF.

This chain joins TRBV7-3 and TRBJ2-1; possibly TRBD1 or TRBD2 for D (6 bases each). The V gene's germline CDR1 is SGHTA and CDR2 FQGTGA. The CDR3 has 16 residues. V was trimmed by 0 bases and J by 7 bases, leaving 16 bases between them. CDR3 nucleotide sequence: TGTGCCAGCAGCTTAACGGGGGGCGAGTCCGGAAATGAGCAGTTCTTC. It is translated as CASSLTGGESGNEQFF.

The chain couples TRBV5-6 to TRBJ2-7, with D possibly matching TRBD2 (5 bases). CDR1 and CDR2 (germline): SGHDT, YYEEEE. V lost 0 bases and J lost 4, with 11 bases in between. There are 14 residues in the CDR3. DNA for the CDR3: TGTGCCAGCAGCTTGGGCGGCCCGGGGTACGAGCAGTACTTC. Translated, it gives CASSLGGPGYEQYF.

In its sample, this clone was seen a few times. J is TRBJ2-6 and V is TRBV3-1 (or the pseudogene TRBV3-2); the D is unclear. Germline loops: CDR1 LGHDT, CDR2 YNNKEL (reference sequence). This CDR3 has 15 amino acids. Trimming stripped 0 bases from V and 0 bases from J, with 3 bases between. CDR3 region: CASSQDVSGANVLTF. The CDR3 DNA reads as TGTGCCAGCAGCCAAGACGTCTCTGGGGCCAACGTCCTGACTTTC.

The chain combines TRBV6-1 with TRBJ1-1, with a tentative D call TRBD1 (5 bases). With 1 base removed from V and 0 bases from J, the gap between germline ends came to 12 bases. The CDR3 totals 16 residues. Germline V lookup: CDR1 MNHNS, CDR2 SASEGT. Here the CDR3 DNA reads TGTGCCAGCAGTGAAGGGTTCGGGACGGTGAACACTGAAGCTTTCTTT. This encodes CASSEGFGTVNTEAFF.

This chain joins TRBV7-2 and TRBJ1-1; D may be TRBD1 (5 bases). Trimming pared 5 bases from V and 5 bases from J, leaving 24 bases between. CDR3 size: 17 residues. Germline V gene data show CDR1 as SGHTA and CDR2 as FQGNSA. The CDR3 region has the DNA TGTGCCAGCAGCCCTAACCCACGGGGCAGGGTCGGTACTGAAGCTTTCTTT. It specifies CASSPNPRGRVGTEAFF.

The rearrangement uses TRBV29-1 and TRBJ2-2; 12 nucleotides align to TRBD1. The J segment lost 5 bases and the V segment lost 6 bases, leaving 10 bases of the junction unmatched. The V gene's germline CDR1 is SQVTM and CDR2 ANQGSEA. This CDR3 comprises 16 residues. The CDR3 DNA is TGCAGCGTGACCGGGACAGGGGGCTTTAATACCGGGGAGCTGTTTTTT. This translates into CSVTGTGGFNTGELFF.

Comment on this clone: Within the sample, other DNA sequences also encode this same CDR3. The chain's CDR3 is CASSVVGDGNTIYF. Written as DNA, the CDR3 is TGTGCCAGCAGCGTAGTGGGAGATGGAAACACCATATATTTT. V usage is TRBV9 and J usage is TRBJ1-3, with D unclear. The V gene's germline CDR1 is SGDLS and CDR2 YYNGEE. The CDR3 is made up of 14 amino acids. V was clipped by 0 bases and J by 3 bases, with 7 bases between them.

The V and J genes are TRBV18 and TRBJ2-5; TRBD1 matches 8 bases. V dropped 6 bases and J dropped 5; count of bases not matched to a gene: 5. This CDR3 has 13 residues. Germline CDR1 is KGHSH and CDR2 is LQKENI. CDR3 bases: TGTGCCAGCTCTCCGACAGGGGTGGAGACCCAGTACTTC. Residues: CASSPTGVETQYF.

This chain joins TRBV19 and TRBJ1-5; TRBD1 agrees at 7 bases. The CDR3 totals 12 residues. The trim removed 4 bases at V and 6 bases at J, leaving 0 bases unmatched. Per the germline V gene, CDR1 is LNHDA and CDR2 is SQIVND (reference sequence). Written as DNA, the CDR3 is TGTGCCAGTAGTACAGGGGGTCAGCCCCAGCATTTT. Its translation is CASSTGGQPQHF.

The chain has TRBV6-2 or TRBV6-3 and TRBJ1-5; D might be TRBD1 (6 bases). The CDR3 contains 15 residues. V was clipped by 2 bases and J by 7 bases, with 15 bases between them. Germline assignment: CDR1 MNHEY and CDR2 SVGEGT. The DNA for the CDR3 is TGTGCCAGCAGTTACGGGTCAGGGGATCGACAGCCCCAGCATTTT. Translation: CASSYGSGDRQPQHF.